This T cell receptor beta chain was observed in a study of identical twins. Study-wide findings and caveats: In drawing conclusions, the study used cross-sectional statistical analysis and did not follow the same donors.

On this clonotype itself: Its antigen is unidentified.

TCRdb fed the 5' RACE reads into MiXCR, producing one record per CDR3 protein. The table shows around 1.7 million distinct CDR3 sequences, with roughly a third occurring only once. This CDR3 region has 14 residues. This receptor was obtained from a newborn girl in good health. The V and J genes are TRBV21-1 and TRBJ2-7. TRBV21-1 is deemed a pseudogene. Sequencing was done on a sample of cord blood. The CDR3 loop reads CASSKADFTYEQYF. The CDR3, as DNA: TGTGCCAGCAGCAAGGCAGACTTTACCTACGAGCAGTACTTC.